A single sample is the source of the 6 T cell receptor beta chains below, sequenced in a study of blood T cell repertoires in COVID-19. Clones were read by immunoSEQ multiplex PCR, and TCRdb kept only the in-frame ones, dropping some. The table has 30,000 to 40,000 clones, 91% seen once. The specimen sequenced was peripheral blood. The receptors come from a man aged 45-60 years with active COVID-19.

The CDR3: CASSLGEGGTDTQYF. The CDR3 coding sequence is TGTGCCAGCAGCTTAGGGGAGGGCGGCACAGATACGCAGTATTTT. V is TRBV7-9 and J is TRBJ2-3, with TRBD2 matching over 7 bases. The length of the CDR3 is 15 residues. The ends lost 1 base at V and 1 base at J; junction bases unmatched: 2. CDR1 and CDR2 from the germline V gene are SEHNR and FQNEAQ (reference sequence).

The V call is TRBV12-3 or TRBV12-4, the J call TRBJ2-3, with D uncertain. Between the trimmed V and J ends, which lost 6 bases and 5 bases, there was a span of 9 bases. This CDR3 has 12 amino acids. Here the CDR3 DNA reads TGTGCCAGCAGGCCGTCACTAGATACGCAGTATTTT. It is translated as CASRPSLDTQYF.

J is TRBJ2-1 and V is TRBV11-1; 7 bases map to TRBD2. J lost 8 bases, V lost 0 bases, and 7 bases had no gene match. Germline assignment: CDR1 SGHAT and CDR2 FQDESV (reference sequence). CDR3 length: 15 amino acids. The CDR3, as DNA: TGTGCCAGCAGCTTAGCCCCGGGACTACCGTATGAGCAGTTCTTC. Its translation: CASSLAPGLPYEQFF. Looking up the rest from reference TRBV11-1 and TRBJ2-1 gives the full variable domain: EAEVAQSPRYKITEKSQAVAFWCDPISGHATLYWYRQILGQGPELLVQFQDESVVDDSQLPKDRFSAERLKGVDSTLKIQPAELGDSAMYLCASSLAPGLPYEQFFGPGTRLTVL.

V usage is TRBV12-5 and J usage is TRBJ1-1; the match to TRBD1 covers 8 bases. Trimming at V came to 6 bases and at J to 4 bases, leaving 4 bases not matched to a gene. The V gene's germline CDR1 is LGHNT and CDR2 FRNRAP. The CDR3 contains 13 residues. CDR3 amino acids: CASGRGQGTEAFF. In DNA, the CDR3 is TGTGCTAGTGGCCGCGGACAGGGCACTGAAGCTTTCTTT.

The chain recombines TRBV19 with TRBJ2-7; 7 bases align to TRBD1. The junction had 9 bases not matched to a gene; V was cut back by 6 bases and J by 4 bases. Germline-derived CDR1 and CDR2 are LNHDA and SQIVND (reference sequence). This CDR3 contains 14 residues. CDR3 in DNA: TGTGCCAGTAGGAGACGGACAGGTCTATACGAGCAGTACTTC. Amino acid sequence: CASRRRTGLYEQYF.

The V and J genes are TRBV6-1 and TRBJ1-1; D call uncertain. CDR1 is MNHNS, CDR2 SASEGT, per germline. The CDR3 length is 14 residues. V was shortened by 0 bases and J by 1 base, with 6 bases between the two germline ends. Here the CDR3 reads CASSEAGENTEAFF. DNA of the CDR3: TGTGCCAGCAGTGAAGCAGGAGAGAACACTGAAGCTTTCTTT.